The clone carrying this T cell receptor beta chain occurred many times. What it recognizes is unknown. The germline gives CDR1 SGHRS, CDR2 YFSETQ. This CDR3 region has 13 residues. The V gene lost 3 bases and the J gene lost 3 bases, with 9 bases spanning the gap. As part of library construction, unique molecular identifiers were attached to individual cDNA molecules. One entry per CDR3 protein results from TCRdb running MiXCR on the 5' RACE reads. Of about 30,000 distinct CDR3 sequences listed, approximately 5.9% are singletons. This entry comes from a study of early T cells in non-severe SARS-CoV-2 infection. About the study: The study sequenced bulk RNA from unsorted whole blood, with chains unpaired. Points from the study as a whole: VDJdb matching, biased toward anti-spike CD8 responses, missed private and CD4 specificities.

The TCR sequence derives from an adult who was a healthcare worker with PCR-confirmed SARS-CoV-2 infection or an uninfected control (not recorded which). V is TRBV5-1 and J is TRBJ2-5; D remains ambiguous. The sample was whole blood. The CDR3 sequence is CASSSTLKETQYF. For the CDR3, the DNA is TGCGCCAGCAGCTCCACTCTAAAAGAGACCCAGTACTTC.